A selection of T cell receptor beta chains follows, all from one sample in a study of blood T cell repertoires in COVID-19. Sequencing was performed with immunoSEQ multiplex PCR; in TCRdb, only in-frame clones are kept and a portion is missing. This table has fewer than 350,000 clones, 80% to 90% appearing once. The sample taken for sequencing was PBMCs or T cells enriched from blood (not recorded which). These TCRs come from a woman in her forties with acute COVID-19. Both conserved end residues are trimmed from each CDR3. A D gene is named only where the DNA matches it firmly.

TRBJ1-4 TRBD1 TRBV4-2 ASSQGGQGVGKLF
TRBJ1-2 . TRBV2 ASSDMVAGGYT
TRBJ2-7 TRBD2 TRBV7-2 ASSVAGLPY
TRBJ1-6 . TRBV9 ASSVAGDKGSPLH
TRBJ1-2 TRBD1 TRBV29-1 SVLDRGGYGYT
TRBJ1-5 . TRBV19 ASTVEMAGASNQPQH
TRBJ1-5 . TRBV5-8 ASSPLQVSNQPQH
TRBJ1-2 . TRBV5-6 ASSLAPAAGYT
TRBJ2-7 TRBD1 TRBV19 ASGTGYNYEQY
TRBJ1-4 . TRBV19 ASRLTGPSNEKLF
TRBJ1-2 . TRBV9 ASSVGERGTMGNYGYT
TRBJ1-5 . TRBV2 ASSIRPGGSNQPQH
TRBJ1-4 . TRBV19 ASSPGYIPDNEKLF
TRBJ2-1 . TRBV5-1 ASSFRQGSYNEQF
TRBJ1-2 TRBD1 TRBV9 ASSTNTGGLGGYT
TRBJ1-1 TRBD1 TRBV7-9 ASSFTDTTGEAF
TRBJ2-2 TRBD1 TRBV7-7 ASSPTGGETGELF
TRBJ2-3 TRBD2 TRBV27 ASSLELAGTNTQY
TRBJ2-7 . TRBV21-1 ATTADRGHYEQY
TRBJ1-2 . TRBV4-3 ASSQEGRTYGYT
TRBJ2-7 TRBD1 TRBV27 ASSSRGPRHYEQY
TRBJ2-7 . TRBV28 ASSQVSGIHYEQY
TRBJ1-2 . TRBV28 ASTPWGGQGVGGYT
TRBJ1-5 . TRBV10-3 AISVSGGNQPQH
TRBJ1-1 . TRBV25-1 ASSPGHVLNTEAF
TRBJ1-1 . TRBV19 ASTPGTTYTEAF
TRBJ1-3 . TRBV14 ASSQDTPAGWLSGNTIY
TRBJ1-1 TRBD1 TRBV7-4 ASSLSGQGHTEAF
TRBJ2-5 . TRBV7-8 ASSLVRERETQY
TRBJ1-2 TRBD1 TRBV28 ASSLGRGLGYT
TRBJ1-5 . TRBV2 ASKDGGYSNQPQH
TRBJ1-3 . TRBV4-3 ASSQDLMGVPGNTIY
TRBJ2-3 TRBD2 TRBV6-5 ASRSTGGSTDTQY
TRBJ2-2 . TRBV2 ASRVWTGTGELF
TRBJ1-1 . TRBV15 ATSRDLGGGNTEAF
TRBJ2-4 TRBD2 TRBV4-1 ASSRPTSGRAKNIQY
TRBJ1-4 . TRBV7-9 ASSLDGGLGTNEKLF
TRBJ1-3 . TRBV18 ASSPEGSSKSGNTIY
TRBJ2-1 . TRBV7-3 ASSLSGSLHEQF
TRBJ2-7 TRBD2 TRBV18 ASSPQSSGPYEQY
TRBJ1-3 . TRBV10-3 AIKGQGSGNTIY
TRBJ2-7 TRBD1 TRBV27 ASRPGTGASYEQY
TRBJ1-1 TRBD1 TRBV28 ASSGQGVPGTEAF
TRBJ2-6 . TRBV4-1 ASSQDREQHSGANVLT
TRBJ1-5 . TRBV21-1 ASSMKERETQH
TRBJ2-5 TRBD2 TRBV7-9 ASKWEGQETQY
TRBJ2-1 TRBD1 TRBV5-4 ASSSRQGGINEQF
TRBJ2-7 TRBD2 TRBV14 ASSQVSSGGSEQY
TRBJ2-1 TRBD2 TRBV5-1 ASSLDTSGTSGGYEQF
TRBJ2-3 TRBD1 TRBV5-6 ASSFGTELTDTQY
TRBJ2-1 TRBD1 TRBV28 ASKGGLIYNEQF